This T cell receptor beta chain was identified in a study of T cells in Graves' hyperthyroidism and ophthalmopathy. Hyperthyroidism, newly diagnosed and lasting under 2 months, affected patients aged 18 to 65. Not enrolled were patients with uncontrolled infection, other autoimmune disease, pregnancy or lactation. PBMCs came from roughly 10 ml fresh peripheral blood. At least ten counts were recorded for this clonotype. RNA transcripts gave rise to amplified TCR beta CDR3 regions. A set of HTBI primers served as the primers for a first-round RT-PCR of the TCR CDR3. TCRdb re-derived calls from the multiplex PCR reads in MiXCR, one entry per CDR3 protein. Of under 300,000 distinct CDR3 sequences in the sample, 20% to 25% were seen once. Germline trimming cut 3 bases from V and 0 bases from J; bases unmatched to any gene: 8. From germline, CDR1 is KGHSY and CDR2 FQNENV. This CDR3 has 19 amino acids.

The J gene is TRBJ2-5, the V gene TRBV16, with 15 bases lining up with TRBD2. The sequenced sample consisted of blood. This sequence originates from a man aged 35 to 55 with Graves' hyperthyroidism that later progressed to Graves' ophthalmopathy. The CDR3 is CASSQLPGLAGGHQETQYF. In nucleotides, the CDR3 is TGTGCCAGCAGCCAGCTCCCGGGACTAGCGGGAGGTCACCAAGAGACCCAGTACTTC.